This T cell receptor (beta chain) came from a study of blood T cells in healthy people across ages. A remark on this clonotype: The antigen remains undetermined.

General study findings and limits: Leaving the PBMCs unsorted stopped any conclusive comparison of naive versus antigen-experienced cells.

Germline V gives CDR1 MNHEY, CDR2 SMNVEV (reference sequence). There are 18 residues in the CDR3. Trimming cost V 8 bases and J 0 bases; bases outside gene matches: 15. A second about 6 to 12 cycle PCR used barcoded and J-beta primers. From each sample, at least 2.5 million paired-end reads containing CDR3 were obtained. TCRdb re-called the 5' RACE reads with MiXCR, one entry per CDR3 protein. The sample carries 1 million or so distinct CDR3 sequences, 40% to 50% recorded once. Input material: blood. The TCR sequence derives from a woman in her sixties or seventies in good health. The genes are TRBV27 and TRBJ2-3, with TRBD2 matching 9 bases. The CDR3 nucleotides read TGTGCCAGCCGTCGAGTTCTCCTAGCGGGGCCCAGCACAGATACGCAGTATTTT. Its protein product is CASRRVLLAGPSTDTQYF.